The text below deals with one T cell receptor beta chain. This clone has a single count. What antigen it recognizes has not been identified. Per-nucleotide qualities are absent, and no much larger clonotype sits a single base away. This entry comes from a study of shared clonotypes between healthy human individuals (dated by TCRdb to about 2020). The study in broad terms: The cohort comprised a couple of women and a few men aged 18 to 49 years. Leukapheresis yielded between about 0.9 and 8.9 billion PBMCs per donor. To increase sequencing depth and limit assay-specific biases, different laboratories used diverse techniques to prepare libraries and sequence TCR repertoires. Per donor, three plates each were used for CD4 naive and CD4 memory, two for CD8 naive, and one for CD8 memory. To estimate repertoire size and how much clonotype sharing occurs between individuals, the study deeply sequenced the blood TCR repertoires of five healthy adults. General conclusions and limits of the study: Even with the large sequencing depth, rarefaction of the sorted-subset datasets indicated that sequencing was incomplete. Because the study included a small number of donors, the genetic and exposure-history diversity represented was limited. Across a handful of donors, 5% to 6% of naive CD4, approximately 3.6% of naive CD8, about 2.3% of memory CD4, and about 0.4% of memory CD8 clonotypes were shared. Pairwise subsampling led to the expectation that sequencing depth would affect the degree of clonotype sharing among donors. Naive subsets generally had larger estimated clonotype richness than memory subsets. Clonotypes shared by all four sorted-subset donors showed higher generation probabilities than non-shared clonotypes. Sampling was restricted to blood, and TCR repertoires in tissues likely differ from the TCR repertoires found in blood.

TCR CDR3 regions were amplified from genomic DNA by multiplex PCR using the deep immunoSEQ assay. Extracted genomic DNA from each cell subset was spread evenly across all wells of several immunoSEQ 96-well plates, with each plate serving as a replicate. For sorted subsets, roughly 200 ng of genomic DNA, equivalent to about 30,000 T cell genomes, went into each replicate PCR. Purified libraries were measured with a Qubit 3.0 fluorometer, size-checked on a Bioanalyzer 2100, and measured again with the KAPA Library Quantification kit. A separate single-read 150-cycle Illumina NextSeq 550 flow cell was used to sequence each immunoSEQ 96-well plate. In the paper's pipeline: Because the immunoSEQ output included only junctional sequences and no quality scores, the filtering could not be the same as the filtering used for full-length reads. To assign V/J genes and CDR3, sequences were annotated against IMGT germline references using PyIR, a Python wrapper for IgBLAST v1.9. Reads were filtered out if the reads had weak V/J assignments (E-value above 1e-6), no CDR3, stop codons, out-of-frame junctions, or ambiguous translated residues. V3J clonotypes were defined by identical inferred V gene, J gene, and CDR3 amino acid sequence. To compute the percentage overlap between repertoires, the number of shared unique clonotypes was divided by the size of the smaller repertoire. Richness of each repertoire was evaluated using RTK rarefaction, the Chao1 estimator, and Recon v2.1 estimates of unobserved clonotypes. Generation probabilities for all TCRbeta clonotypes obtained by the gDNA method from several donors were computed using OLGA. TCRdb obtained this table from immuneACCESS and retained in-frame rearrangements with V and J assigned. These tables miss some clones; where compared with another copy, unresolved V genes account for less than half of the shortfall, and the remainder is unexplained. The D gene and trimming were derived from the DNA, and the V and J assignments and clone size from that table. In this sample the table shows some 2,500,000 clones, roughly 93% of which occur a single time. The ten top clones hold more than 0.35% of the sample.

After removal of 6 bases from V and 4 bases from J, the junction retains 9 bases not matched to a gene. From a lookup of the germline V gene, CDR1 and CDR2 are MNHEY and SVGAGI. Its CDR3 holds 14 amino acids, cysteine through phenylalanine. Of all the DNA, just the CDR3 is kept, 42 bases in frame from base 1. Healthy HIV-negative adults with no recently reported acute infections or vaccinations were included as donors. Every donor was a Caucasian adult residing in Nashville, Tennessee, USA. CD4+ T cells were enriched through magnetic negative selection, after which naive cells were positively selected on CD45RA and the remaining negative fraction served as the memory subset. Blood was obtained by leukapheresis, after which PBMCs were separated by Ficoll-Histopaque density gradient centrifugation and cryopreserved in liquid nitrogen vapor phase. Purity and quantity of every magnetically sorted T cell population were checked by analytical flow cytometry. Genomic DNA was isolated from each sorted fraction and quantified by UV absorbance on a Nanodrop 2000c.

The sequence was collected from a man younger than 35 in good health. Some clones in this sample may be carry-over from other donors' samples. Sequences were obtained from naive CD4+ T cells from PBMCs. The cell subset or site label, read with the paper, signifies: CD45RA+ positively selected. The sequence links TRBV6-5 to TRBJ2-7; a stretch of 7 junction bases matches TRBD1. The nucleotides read TGTGCCAGCAGAACCGGACAGGTATCATACGAGCAGTACTTC. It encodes CASRTGQVSYEQYF.